Listed below are T cell receptor beta chains from one sample, sequenced in a study of cytomegalovirus exposure and HLA in healthy donors. Data came from immunoSEQ multiplex PCR; TCRdb stores just in-frame clones and leaves some out. The repertoire holds about 150,000 clones, with 65% to 75% as singletons. Sequencing input: PBMCs. All receptors derive from a man between 18 and 29 years old in good health and CMV-seronegative. Each CDR3 is given with its conserved first and last residue. The D gene is left open where the match is weak. Part of the rows lack a size; the others show once, few, many or a class for expanded clones.

>.|TRBJ2-7|TRBV7-9|.
CASSPPGSYEQYF
TGTGCCAGCAGCCCCCCGGGCTCCTACGAGCAGTACTTC
>.|TRBJ1-2|TRBV10-3|TRBD1
CAISEYNRDRGGYTF
TGTGCCATCAGTGAGTACAACCGGGACAGGGGTGGCTACACCTTC
>few|TRBJ2-5|TRBV5-1|TRBD1
CASSIGTGGLETQYF
TGCGCCAGCAGCATAGGGACAGGGGGCCTGGAGACCCAGTACTTC
>.|TRBJ2-1|TRBV10-3|TRBD2
CAISGTSGGYNEQFF
TGTGCCATCAGTGGGACTAGCGGGGGGTACAATGAGCAGTTCTTC
>.|TRBJ1-1|TRBV5-1|.
CASSVGTSGSGAFF
TGCGCCAGCAGCGTGGGGACATCGGGTTCTGGAGCTTTCTTT
>once|TRBJ2-2|TRBV5-1|.
CASSTLTGTGELFF
TGCGCCAGCAGCACTCTTACAGGGACCGGGGAGCTGTTTTTT
>few|TRBJ2-7|TRBV6-5|TRBD2
CASIPSRGYSYEQYF
TGTGCCAGCATACCCTCGCGGGGGTATTCCTACGAGCAGTACTTC
>.|TRBJ1-1|TRBV28|TRBD1
CASSLWTGGMAEAFF
TGTGCCAGCAGTTTATGGACAGGGGGCATGGCTGAAGCTTTCTTT
>.|TRBJ2-1|TRBV18|.
CASSPDTPYRNEQFF
TGTGCCAGCTCACCAGACACACCTTACCGGAATGAGCAGTTCTTC
>.|TRBJ1-1|TRBV6-5|.
CASSFLTGANTEAFF
TGTGCCAGCAGTTTCTTGACAGGAGCGAACACTGAAGCTTTCTTT
>.|TRBJ2-2|TRBV4-3|.
CASSQFTGTNTGELFF
TGCGCCAGCAGCCAATTCACAGGGACGAACACCGGGGAGCTGTTTTTT
>once|TRBJ1-6|TRBV9|.
CASSVGGDVYSPLHF
TGTGCCAGCAGCGTAGGGGGAGACGTTTATTCACCCCTCCACTTT
>.|TRBJ2-5|TRBV11-3|.
CASSPGLRGAQETQYF
TGTGCCAGCAGCCCAGGTCTTCGGGGGGCTCAAGAGACCCAGTACTTC
>once|TRBJ1-2|TRBV11-2|TRBD1
CASSFRDRVVGYTF
TGTGCCAGCAGCTTCCGGGACAGGGTTGTTGGCTACACCTTC
>few|TRBJ2-3|TRBV5-1|.
CASSLVQGTDTQYF
TGCGCCAGCAGCTTGGTACAGGGCACAGATACGCAGTATTTT
>.|TRBJ2-5|TRBV4-1|TRBD1
CASSQAGQPWAQYF
TGCGCCAGCAGCCAAGCGGGACAGCCATGGGCCCAGTACTTC
>few|TRBJ2-2|TRBV18|.
CASSPNYGELFF
TGTGCCAGCTCACCCAACTACGGGGAGCTGTTTTTT
>.|TRBJ1-1|TRBV15|.
CATSSPTGKPEAFF
TGTGCCACCAGCAGCCCCACGGGGAAACCTGAAGCTTTCTTT
>.|TRBJ2-3|TRBV5-6|.
CASSLGLVSGRDTQYF
TGTGCCAGCAGCTTGGGTCTAGTATCGGGGAGGGATACGCAGTATTTT
>.|TRBJ2-1|TRBV7-9|.
CSSSFSLSNSYNEQFF
TGTTCCAGCAGCTTTAGTCTATCCAACTCCTACAATGAGCAGTTCTTC
>.|TRBJ2-7|TRBV6-5|TRBD2
CASTLTSTGGEQYF
TGTGCCAGCACCCTGACTAGCACGGGAGGCGAGCAGTACTTC
>.|TRBJ1-1|TRBV2|.
CASSGTPNTEAFF
TGTGCCAGCAGTGGGACACCGAACACTGAAGCTTTCTTT
>few|TRBJ2-1|TRBV4-3|TRBD2
CASSQALAGGPYNEQFF
TGCGCCAGCAGCCAAGCCCTAGCGGGGGGCCCCTACAATGAGCAGTTCTTC
>.|TRBJ1-5|TRBV19|.
CAGSSRDQPQHF
TGTGCCGGTAGTTCCAGGGATCAGCCCCAGCATTTT
>.|TRBJ1-5|TRBV5-3|.
CARSSLGQGKRRGNQPQHF
TGTGCCAGAAGTTCTCTGGGGCAGGGGAAGAGAAGGGGCAATCAGCCCCAGCATTTT
>.|TRBJ2-7|TRBV5-4|.
CASSSDTTYEQYF
TGTGCCAGCAGCTCGGACACGACCTACGAGCAGTACTTC
>.|TRBJ1-6|TRBV5-4|TRBD1
CASSLIGTGNSPLHF
TGTGCCAGCAGCTTGATCGGGACAGGGAATTCACCCCTCCACTTT
>once|TRBJ2-2|TRBV6-5|.
CASSYFRTGELFF
TGTGCCAGCAGTTACTTTCGCACCGGGGAGCTGTTTTTT
>.|TRBJ2-3|TRBV13|TRBD2
CASSLVSAGRVDTQYF
TGTGCCAGCAGCTTAGTTTCGGCGGGGAGGGTAGATACGCAGTATTTT
>few|TRBJ2-1|TRBV4-2|TRBD2
CASSQATSGGAYNEQFF
TGTGCCAGCAGCCAGGCGACTAGCGGGGGGGCCTACAATGAGCAGTTCTTC
>.|TRBJ1-2|TRBV30|.
CAWSRGQYDGYTF
TGTGCCTGGAGTAGAGGACAGTATGATGGCTACACCTTC
>.|TRBJ2-3|TRBV19|.
CASLGGASTDTQYF
TGTGCCAGCCTAGGGGGGGCTAGCACAGATACGCAGTATTTT
>.|TRBJ2-2|TRBV2|TRBD2
CASRGLAGSGTGELFF
TGTGCCAGCAGAGGACTAGCGGGGAGCGGTACCGGGGAGCTGTTTTTT
>few|TRBJ1-4|TRBV7-7|.
CASSLNVGRGEKLFF
TGTGCCAGCAGCTTGAATGTGGGGCGCGGTGAAAAACTGTTTTTT
>.|TRBJ2-7|TRBV19|TRBD1
CASSMGQGAYEQYF
TGTGCCAGTAGTATGGGACAGGGGGCATACGAGCAGTACTTC
>few|TRBJ2-1|TRBV5-1|TRBD1
CASSLVPPGQGVYNEQFF
TGCGCCAGCAGCTTGGTTCCCCCGGGACAGGGGGTCTACAATGAGCAGTTCTTC
>.|TRBJ2-1|TRBV27|TRBD1
CASSLRDRAREQFF
TGTGCCAGCAGTTTGCGGGACAGGGCTCGCGAGCAGTTCTTC
>few|TRBJ2-7|TRBV9|.
CASSVDGLPAYEQYF
TGTGCCAGCAGCGTAGACGGACTTCCGGCTTACGAGCAGTACTTC
>medium-sized|TRBJ2-3|TRBV7-9|TRBD1
CASSSPRTGLSTDTQYF
TGTGCCAGCAGTTCACCCCGGACAGGGCTTAGCACAGATACGCAGTATTTT
>.|TRBJ1-1|TRBV10-3|.
CAIRTGGQLNTEAFF
TGTGCCATCAGGACTGGTGGACAGTTGAACACTGAAGCTTTCTTT
>.|TRBJ2-7|TRBV5-5|.
CASSLAWTAYEQYF
TGTGCCAGCAGCTTGGCCTGGACAGCCTACGAGCAGTACTTC
>few|TRBJ2-5|TRBV4-1|TRBD1
CASSQEGTGEETQYF
TGCGCCAGCAGCCAAGAGGGCACAGGGGAAGAGACCCAGTACTTC
>.|TRBJ2-1|TRBV4-1|TRBD1
CASSQGPGGDWNEQFF
TGCGCCAGCAGCCAAGGCCCAGGGGGCGATTGGAATGAGCAGTTCTTC
>.|TRBJ1-5|TRBV6-1|TRBD1
CASIFIGTGDQPQHF
TGTGCCAGCATTTTTATCGGGACAGGGGATCAGCCCCAGCATTTT
>.|TRBJ1-5|TRBV28|.
CASSFQGGSNQPQHF
TGTGCCAGCAGTTTTCAGGGTGGGAGCAATCAGCCCCAGCATTTT
>.|TRBJ2-1|TRBV7-8|TRBD2
CASSPGGPGEQFF
TGTGCCAGCAGCCCGGGGGGGCCCGGTGAGCAGTTCTTC
>.|TRBJ2-5|TRBV5-4|TRBD2
CASSLAGGIQETQYF
TGTGCCAGCAGCTTGGCGGGGGGGATACAAGAGACCCAGTACTTC
>.|TRBJ1-6|TRBV2|.
CASSTRQTTDNSPLHF
TGTGCCAGCAGTACAAGGCAGACAACCGATAATTCACCCCTCCACTTT
>few|TRBJ1-4|TRBV18|.
CASSGGRATNEKLFF
TGTGCCAGCTCGGGGGGACGGGCAACTAATGAAAAACTGTTTTTT
>.|TRBJ1-5|TRBV27|.
CASSHRQTQGGNQPQHF
TGTGCCAGCAGTCACCGACAAACACAGGGCGGCAATCAGCCCCAGCATTTT
>.|TRBJ1-1|TRBV6-5|.
CASSQTDTEAFF
TGTGCCAGCAGTCAGACAGACACTGAAGCTTTCTTT
>few|TRBJ2-1|TRBV9|.
CASSVALVGEQFF
TGTGCCAGCAGCGTAGCACTAGTCGGTGAGCAGTTCTTC
>.|TRBJ1-2|TRBV7-2|TRBD1
CASSPDRGPGYTF
TGTGCCAGCAGCCCCGACAGGGGGCCTGGCTACACCTTC
>.|TRBJ1-6|TRBV7-9|.
CASSAGGSLHF
TGTGCCAGCAGCGCCGGAGGGTCCCTCCACTTT